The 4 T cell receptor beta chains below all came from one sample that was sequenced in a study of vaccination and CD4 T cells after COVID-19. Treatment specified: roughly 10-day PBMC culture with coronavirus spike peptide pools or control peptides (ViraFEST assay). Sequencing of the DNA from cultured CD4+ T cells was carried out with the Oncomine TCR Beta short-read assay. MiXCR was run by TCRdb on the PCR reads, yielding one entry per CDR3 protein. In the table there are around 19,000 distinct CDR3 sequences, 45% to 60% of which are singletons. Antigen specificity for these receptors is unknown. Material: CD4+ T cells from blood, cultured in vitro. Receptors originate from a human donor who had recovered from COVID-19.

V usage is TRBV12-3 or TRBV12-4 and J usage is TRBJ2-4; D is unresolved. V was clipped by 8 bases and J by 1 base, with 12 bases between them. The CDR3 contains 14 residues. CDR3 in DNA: TGTGCCAGCCGTCCCGCGGCGGCCAAAAACATTCAGTACTTC. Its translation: CASRPAAAKNIQYF.

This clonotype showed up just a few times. CDR3 residues: CACGAKAFF. Here the CDR3 DNA reads TGTGCCTGTGGGGCCAAAGCTTTCTTT. V usage is TRBV30 and J usage is TRBJ1-1, with D maybe TRBD1 (5 bases). V dropped 6 bases and J dropped 9 bases, with 8 bases sitting between them. The CDR3 consists of 9 residues. Germline V lookup: CDR1 GTSNPN, CDR2 SVGIG (reference sequence).

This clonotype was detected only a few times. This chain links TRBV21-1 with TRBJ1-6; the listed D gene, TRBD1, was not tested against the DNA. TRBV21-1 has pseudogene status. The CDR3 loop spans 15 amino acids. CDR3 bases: TGTGCCAGCAGCAACCGACAGGGCGGTCGTTCACCCCTCCACTTT. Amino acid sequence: CASSNRQGGRSPLHF.

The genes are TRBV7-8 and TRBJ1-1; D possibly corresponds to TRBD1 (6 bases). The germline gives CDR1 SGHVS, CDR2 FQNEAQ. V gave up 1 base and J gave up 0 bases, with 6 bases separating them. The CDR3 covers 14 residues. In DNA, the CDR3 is TGTGCCAGCAGCTTAGACAGGGTGAACACTGAAGCTTTCTTT. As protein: CASSLDRVNTEAFF.